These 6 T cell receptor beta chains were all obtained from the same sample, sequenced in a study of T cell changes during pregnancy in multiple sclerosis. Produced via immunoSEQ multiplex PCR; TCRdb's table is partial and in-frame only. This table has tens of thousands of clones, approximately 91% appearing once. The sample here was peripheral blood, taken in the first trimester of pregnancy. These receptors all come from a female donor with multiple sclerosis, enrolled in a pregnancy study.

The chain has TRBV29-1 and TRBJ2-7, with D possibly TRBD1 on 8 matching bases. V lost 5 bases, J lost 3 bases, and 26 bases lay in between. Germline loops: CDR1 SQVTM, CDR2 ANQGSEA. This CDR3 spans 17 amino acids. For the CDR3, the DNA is TGCAGCGTTACCTTGGGGGGGGTGGACAGGGACCGCTACGAGCAGTACTTC. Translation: CSVTLGGVDRDRYEQYF.

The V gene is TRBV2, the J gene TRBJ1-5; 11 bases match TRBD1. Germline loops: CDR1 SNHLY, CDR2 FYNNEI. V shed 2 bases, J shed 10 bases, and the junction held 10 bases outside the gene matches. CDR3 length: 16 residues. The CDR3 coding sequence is TGTGCCAGCAGTGAATCAGTAGGGACAGGGGGTGAACCCCAGCATTTT. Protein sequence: CASSESVGTGGEPQHF.

The CDR3 protein is CASSVGQEETQYF. In DNA form, the CDR3 reads TGTGCCAGCAGCGTAGGGCAGGAAGAGACCCAGTACTTC. The rearrangement uses TRBV9 and TRBJ2-5; D not resolved. V was clipped by 0 bases and J by 3 bases, with 6 bases between them. The CDR3 covers 13 residues. The germline gives CDR1 SGDLS, CDR2 YYNGEE. Based on the CDR3 plus reference TRBV9 and TRBJ2-5, the full variable domain is DSGVTQTPKHLITATGQRVTLRCSPRSGDLSVYWYQQSLDQGLQFLIQYYNGEERAKGNILERFSAQQFPDLHSELNLSSLELGDSALYFCASSVGQEETQYFGPGTRLLVL.

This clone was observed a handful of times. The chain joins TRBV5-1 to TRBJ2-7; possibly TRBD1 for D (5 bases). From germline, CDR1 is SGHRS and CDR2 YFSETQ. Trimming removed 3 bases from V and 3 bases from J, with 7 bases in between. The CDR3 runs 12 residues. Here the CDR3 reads CASSYQGYEQYF. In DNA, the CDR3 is TGCGCCAGCAGCTATCAGGGCTACGAGCAGTACTTC.

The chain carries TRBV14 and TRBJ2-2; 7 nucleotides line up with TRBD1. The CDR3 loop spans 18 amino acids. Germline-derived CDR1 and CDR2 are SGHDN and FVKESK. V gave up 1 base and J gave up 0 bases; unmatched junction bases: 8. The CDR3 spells CASSQASWQGANTGELFF. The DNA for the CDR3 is TGTGCCAGCAGCCAAGCCTCATGGCAGGGGGCGAACACCGGGGAGCTGTTTTTT. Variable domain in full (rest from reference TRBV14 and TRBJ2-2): EAGVTQFPSHSVIEKGQTVTLRCDPISGHDNLYWYRRVMGKEIKFLLHFVKESKQDESGMPNNRFLAERTGGTYSTLKVQPAELEDSGVYFCASSQASWQGANTGELFFGEGSRLTVL.

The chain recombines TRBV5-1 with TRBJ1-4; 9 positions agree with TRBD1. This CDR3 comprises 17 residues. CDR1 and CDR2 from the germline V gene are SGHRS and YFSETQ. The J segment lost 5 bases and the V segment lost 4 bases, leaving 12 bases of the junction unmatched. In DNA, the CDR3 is TGCGCCAGCAGCCCGACAGGGGGGATTGGTCTAAATGAAAAACTGTTTTTT. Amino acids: CASSPTGGIGLNEKLFF.